The sequence of this TCR beta chain was determined in a study of human thymus T cells. Worth noting for this clone: Its antigen is as yet unknown.

Findings and limits, study-wide: Thymic repertoires of unrelated individuals were reported in related research to overlap highly. It looked as if thymic and blood repertoires used V and J genes in a biased way.

Produced via immunoSEQ multiplex PCR; TCRdb's table is partial and in-frame only. Of about 78,000 clones detected, 95% to 98% appear once; the ten largest clones hold 0.031%. During corrective heart surgery, resections were taken, and the thymus tissue came from them. Those donating were healthy Finnish infants in corrective surgery for congenital heart defects. In germline, CDR1 is SQVTM, CDR2 ANQGSEA. V lost 5 bases to trimming and J lost 4 bases; unmatched junction nucleotides: 4. The CDR3 contains 12 residues. The rearrangement links TRBV29-1 to TRBJ1-1, with 7 bases that match TRBD1. This TCR derives from a boy under two years old with a congenital heart defect but otherwise immunologically healthy. The sequenced sample consisted of thymus tissue. Here the CDR3 DNA reads TGCAGCGTTCAACAGGGGTCCACTGAAGCTTTCTTT. This gives the protein CSVQQGSTEAFF. Drawing the rest from reference TRBV29-1 and TRBJ1-1, the complete variable domain is SAVISQKPSRDICQRGTSLTIQCQVDSQVTMMFWYRQQPGQSLTLIATANQGSEATYESGFVIDKFPISRPNLTFSTLTVSNMSPEDSSIYLCSVQQGSTEAFFGQGTRLTVV.